This TCR beta chain is drawn from a study of HIV-infected patients and healthy controls. Study at large: Total CDR3 counts per chain did not differ significantly between patients and controls.

Follow-up blood was drawn about 14 weeks, roughly three months, after antiretroviral therapy began. Whole blood was used without fractionation, so all unsorted peripheral T cells were included. This clonotype was seen repeatedly, ten times or more. Reverse transcription used around 500 ng RNA and constant-region primers for alpha and beta. Each of the alpha and beta chains got its own library through chain-specific third strand synthesis with indices. After a brief PCR adding P5, P7 and a second index, 23 amplification cycles followed. TCRdb ran MiXCR on the 5' RACE reads and lists one entry per CDR3 protein. Among 8,000 to 9,500 distinct CDR3 sequences listed, about 9.3% were seen once. Material: blood, obtained during antiretroviral therapy. This receptor was identified in an adult with HIV infection.

The CDR3 spells CASSLRTGGSGTDTQYF. Written as DNA, the CDR3 is TGTGCCAGCAGCTTAAGGACAGGAGGATCCGGCACAGATACGCAGTATTTT. V gene TRBV7-9 combines with J gene TRBJ2-3, with 7 bases matching TRBD1. Trimming cost V 2 bases and J 1 base; bases outside gene matches: 9. The germline V gene has CDR1 SEHNR and CDR2 FQNEAQ (reference sequence). This CDR3 contains 17 residues.